The 15 T cell receptor beta chains listed next were all sequenced from one sample in a study of T cells in Graves' hyperthyroidism and ophthalmopathy (dated by TCRdb to between 2017 and 2020). The library was built by means of multiplex PCR. The sequencer listed for this sample is Illumina HiSeq 2000. The TCR beta CDR3 regions were amplified from RNA transcripts. The first round of RT-PCR for the TCR CDR3 was performed with the HTBI primer set and the Qiagen OneStep RT-PCR kit. TCRdb ran its own pipeline on the public reads, namely fastp trimming at Q25 and MiXCR clone calling, and kept in-frame beta chains. Rows matching on CDR3 protein sequence are summarized as one entry with the most common DNA and genes. The sample yields 550,000 to 650,000 distinct CDR3 sequences; roughly 15% were counted once. The ten largest account for approximately 14% of the sample. Source material: blood. The origin of the receptors is a woman aged 40 to 55 with Graves' hyperthyroidism.

This clonotype was recorded many times. The chain couples TRBV7-8 to TRBJ2-7; D is unresolved. This CDR3 is built from 14 residues. The V end lost 3 bases, the J end lost 4 bases, and 13 bases lay between the germline ends. Germline loops: CDR1 SGHVS, CDR2 FQNEAQ. CDR3 sequence: CASSFYGSPYEQYF. The CDR3 region has the DNA TGTGCCAGCAGCTTTTACGGGTCGCCGTACGAGCAGTACTTC.

V and J are TRBV19 and TRBJ2-7, with TRBD2 identical over 10 bases. The V gene end was trimmed by 10 bases and the J gene end by 6 bases; junction bases not matched to a gene: 15. Germline values: CDR1 LNHDA, CDR2 SQIVND (reference sequence). The CDR3 loop spans 15 amino acids. Written as DNA, the CDR3 is TGTGCCACCACCCCTTGGGCTAGCGGGAGTGGCGAGCAGTACTTC. Translated: CATTPWASGSGEQYF.

This clonotype was detected a few times. This chain connects TRBV28 to TRBJ1-1; TRBD1 might be the D (5 bases). Germline CDR1 reads MDHEN; CDR2 reads SYDVKM. Trimming removed 2 bases from V and 1 base from J, with 11 bases in between. The CDR3 contains 15 residues. As DNA, the CDR3 is TGTGCCAGCAGTTTAAGGGGTACGTCGAACACTGAAGCTTTCTTT. Amino acids: CASSLRGTSNTEAFF.

J is TRBJ2-1 and V is TRBV12-3 or TRBV12-4, with TRBD1 identical over 10 bases. The V segment lost 5 bases and the J segment 15 bases; nucleotides outside the gene matches: 7. This CDR3 contains 12 residues. CDR3 in amino acids: CASSPETGGRFF. CDR3 DNA: TGTGCCAGCAGTCCAGAGACAGGGGGCCGGTTCTTC.

V usage is TRBV20-1 and J usage is TRBJ2-5; no definite D call. CDR1 is DFQATT and CDR2 is SNEGSKA in the germline V gene (reference sequence). Trimming left V 3 bases short and J 5 bases short, with 13 bases between. This CDR3 has 13 amino acids. CDR3 DNA sequence: TGCAGTGCTAGGCAGCAGCTCGGGGAGACCCAGTACTTC. It encodes CSARQQLGETQYF.

CDR3 in amino acids: CAIKRDKTTYEQYF. The CDR3 bases are TGTGCCATCAAGCGTGACAAAACTACCTACGAGCAGTACTTC. The chain couples TRBV10-3 to TRBJ2-7; D uncertain. Germline CDR1 is ENHRY and CDR2 is SYGVKD. The V gene lost 7 bases and the J gene lost 2 bases, with 15 bases spanning the gap. The CDR3 length is 14 residues.

Ten or more counts support this clonotype. The chain combines TRBV28 with TRBJ2-3; 11 bases are a match to TRBD2. This CDR3 contains 17 residues. CDR1 is MDHEN, CDR2 SYDVKM, per germline. V trimming: 5 bases; J trimming: 7 bases; junction bases outside the gene matches: 14. CDR3 DNA: TGTGCCAGCAGTCCCCGGGGTAGCGGGAGGGCCAGGTATACGCAGTATTTT. This translates into CASSPRGSGRARYTQYF.

A word on this clonotype: One end of the junction does not line up with germline, which may come from a read error. The V and J genes are TRBV5-1 and TRBJ2-1; D call uncertain. The CDR3 is made up of 16 amino acids. Germline values: CDR1 SGHRS, CDR2 YFSETQ. The CDR3 nucleotides read TGCACCAGCAGACCGCCCGGGCGCAGCTCCTACAATGAGCAGTTCTTC. Its translation: CTSRPPGRSSYNEQFF.

V and J are TRBV29-1 and TRBJ1-2, with 7 nucleotides matching TRBD1. Germline V gives CDR1 SQVTM, CDR2 ANQGSEA. V gave up 5 bases and J gave up 6 bases; unmatched junction bases: 9. This CDR3 contains 13 residues. In DNA form, the CDR3 reads TGCAGCGTTACGACAGGGTCCTACGATGGCTACACCTTC. Encoded protein: CSVTTGSYDGYTF.

The chain uses TRBV7-9 and TRBJ2-2, with D possibly matching TRBD1 (6 bases). This CDR3 spans 15 amino acids. Per the germline V gene, CDR1 is SEHNR and CDR2 is FQNEAQ (reference sequence). V lost 6 bases and J lost 7, with 18 bases in between. The chain's CDR3 is CASSDRNRVSGELFF. The CDR3 DNA is TGTGCCAGCAGTGATCGGAACAGGGTCAGCGGGGAGCTGTTTTTT.

This clonotype has more than one count but fewer than ten. The chain joins TRBV24-1 to TRBJ2-2; D may be TRBD1 or TRBD2 (5 bases each). The CDR3 spans 15 residues. V dropped 4 bases and J dropped 7 bases, with 15 bases sitting between them. CDR1 is KGHDR, CDR2 SFDVKD, per germline. CDR3 sequence reads: CATSDRHRDLGELFF. The CDR3 DNA reads TGTGCCACCAGTGACCGCCATCGGGACCTCGGGGAGCTGTTTTTT.

The chain uses TRBV12-3 or TRBV12-4 and TRBJ2-1; perhaps TRBD2 as D (5 bases). This CDR3 comprises 12 residues. V lost 0 bases to trimming and J lost 15 bases, with 12 bases between them. The CDR3 here is CASSLAGIALFF. Written as DNA, the CDR3 is TGTGCCAGCAGTTTAGCCGGGATAGCGTTGTTCTTC.

This clonotype was found many times. A much larger clone is a single base away; this may be a read error. Written as DNA, the CDR3 is TGTGCCAGCAGCGTACTAGCGGGGGACTACGAGCGGTACTTC. Protein: CASSVLAGDYERYF. The chain combines TRBV7-2 with TRBJ2-7; 11 bases match TRBD2. This CDR3 region has 14 residues. CDR1 and CDR2 from the germline V gene are SGHTA and FQGNSA.

This clonotype came up many times. The chain carries TRBV5-1 and TRBJ2-1; TRBD2 matches 10 bases. The CDR3 covers 16 residues. CDR1 is SGHRS and CDR2 is YFSETQ in the germline V gene. Trimming removed 0 bases from V and 4 bases from J; junction bases left unmatched: 4. The CDR3 is CASSLVSSGSYNEQFF. The CDR3 DNA sequence: TGCGCCAGCAGCTTGGTTTCTAGCGGGAGTTACAATGAGCAGTTCTTC.

This clonotype showed up many times. The chain carries TRBV5-1 and TRBJ1-1, with 9 nucleotides matching TRBD1. The V gene's germline CDR1 is SGHRS and CDR2 YFSETQ. The V gene end was trimmed by 1 base and the J gene end by 10 bases; junction bases not matched to a gene: 5. The CDR3 extends over 13 amino acids. DNA for the CDR3: TGCGCCAGCAGCTTGACAGGGGGCAGTGTAGCTTTCTTT. Its protein product is CASSLTGGSVAFF. Drawing the rest from reference TRBV5-1 and TRBJ1-1, the complete variable domain is KAGVTQTPRYLIKTRGQQVTLSCSPISGHRSVSWYQQTPGQGLQFLFEYFSETQRNKGNFPGRFSGRQFSNSRSEMNVSTLELGDSALYLCASSLTGGSVAFFGQGTRLTVV.